This T cell receptor (beta chain) was found in a study of T cells in Graves' hyperthyroidism and ophthalmopathy. The table lists this clonotype with many counts. TCR beta CDR3 region amplification was performed from RNA transcripts. During a first-round RT-PCR of the TCR CDR3, the HTBI primer set was used. TCRdb used MiXCR to reprocess the multiplex PCR reads, holding one entry per CDR3 protein. This table holds about 350,000 distinct CDR3 sequences, 15% to 20% found once. The TCR sequence derives from a woman in her 40s with Graves' ophthalmopathy. The sequencing sample was made of blood.

CDR3 DNA sequence: TGTGCCAGCAGTTTGTTAACAGGATATGGCTACACCTTC. This codes for CASSLLTGYGYTF. The rearrangement uses TRBV6-5 and TRBJ1-2; weak D call: TRBD1 (5 bases). CDR3 length: 13 residues. Trimming shortened V by 4 bases and J by 5 bases, and 11 bases separated the two germline ends. Germline loops: CDR1 MNHEY, CDR2 SVGAGI.